This T cell receptor beta chain originates from a study of molecular identifiers for immune sequencing clone quantification. This clonotype was counted many times. TCRdb independently ran MiXCR on the PCR reads; one entry per CDR3 protein. The data hold a few hundred thousand distinct CDR3 sequences, with about a fifth observed a single time. CDR1 SGHTA and CDR2 FQGNSA come from the germline V gene. The CDR3 loop spans 18 amino acids. V trimming: 3 bases; J trimming: 5 bases; junction bases outside the gene matches: 12. The source material was naive CD8+ T cells from blood, with Jurkat cell RNA spiked in. The subset denotes: FACS-sorted CD8+CD4-CCR7+CD45RA+ naive T cells. This chain links TRBV7-2 with TRBJ2-5, with 13 bases matching TRBD2. The source of this sequence is a human donor in good health. Some libraries in this study had Jurkat cell RNA spiked in. The CDR3 DNA reads as TGTGCCAGCAGCTTGCCACTAGCGGGAGGGCCTCTCTTGGAGACCCAGTACTTC. Encoded protein: CASSLPLAGGPLLETQYF.